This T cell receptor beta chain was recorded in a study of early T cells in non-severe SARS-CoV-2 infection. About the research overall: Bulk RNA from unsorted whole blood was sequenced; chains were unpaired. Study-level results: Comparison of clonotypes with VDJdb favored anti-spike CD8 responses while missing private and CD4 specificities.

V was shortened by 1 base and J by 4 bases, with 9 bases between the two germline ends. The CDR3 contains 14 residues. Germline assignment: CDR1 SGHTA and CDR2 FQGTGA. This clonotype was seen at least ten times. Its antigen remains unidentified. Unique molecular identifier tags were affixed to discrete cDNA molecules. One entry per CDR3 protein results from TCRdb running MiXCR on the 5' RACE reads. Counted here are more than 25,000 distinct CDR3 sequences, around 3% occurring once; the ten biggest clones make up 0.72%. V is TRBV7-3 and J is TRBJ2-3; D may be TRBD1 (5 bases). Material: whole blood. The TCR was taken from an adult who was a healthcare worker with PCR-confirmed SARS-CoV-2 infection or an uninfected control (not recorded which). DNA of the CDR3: TGTGCCAGCAGCTTAAGGGCAGGGCCAGATACGCAGTATTTT. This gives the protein CASSLRAGPDTQYF.